The 21 T cell receptor beta chains given below trace back to one sample, sequenced in a study of T cell repertoires in cytomegalovirus infection. TCRdb processed the reads anew with MiXCR; each CDR3 protein has one entry. The sample records some 560,000 distinct CDR3 sequences, approximately 40% being singletons. No antigens are known for them. The material was cultured PBMCs, obtained from culture after CMV antigen stimulation. Source of these receptors: a human donor in good health (CMV status not recorded). Some clones in this sample may be carry-over from other donors' samples.

This chain joins TRBV7-2 and TRBJ2-5; 7 positions agree with TRBD2. The J segment lost 5 bases and the V segment lost 1 base, leaving 10 bases of the junction unmatched. Germline V lookup: CDR1 SGHTA, CDR2 FQGNSA. The CDR3 consists of 16 residues. CDR3 in amino acids: CASSLVKAWGGETQYF. DNA of the CDR3: TGTGCCAGCAGCTTAGTAAAAGCCTGGGGAGGGGAGACCCAGTACTTC.

This clonotype was counted ten times or more. V usage is TRBV7-2 and J usage is TRBJ1-5; 9 positions agree with TRBD1. The CDR3 covers 16 residues. Germline-derived CDR1 and CDR2 are SGHTA and FQGNSA. V shed 6 bases and J 3 bases; nucleotides not matched to a gene: 9. CDR3 sequence: CASSPVGTGNNQPQHF. CDR3 nucleotides: TGTGCCAGCAGTCCCGTAGGGACAGGGAACAATCAGCCCCAGCATTTT.

The genes are TRBV20-1 and TRBJ2-3; D possibly uses TRBD1 or TRBD2 (5 bases each). The CDR3 runs 15 residues. The germline CDR1 and CDR2 sequences are DFQATT and SNEGSKA (reference sequence). V lost 0 bases and J 6 bases, leaving 16 bases between the germline ends. The CDR3, as DNA: TGCAGTGCTAGAGATCTCGGGACCAACGTCGATACGCAGTATTTT. It codes for CSARDLGTNVDTQYF.

V and J are TRBV20-1 and TRBJ2-3; 9 nucleotides align to TRBD2. The germline V gene has CDR1 DFQATT and CDR2 SNEGSKA (reference sequence). This CDR3 has 17 amino acids. V gave up 2 bases and J gave up 6 bases; unmatched junction bases: 15. The CDR3 region is CSARPSGGPRASDTQYF. Here the CDR3 DNA reads TGCAGTGCTAGACCGAGCGGGGGGCCCCGGGCATCGGATACGCAGTATTTT.

This CDR3 reads CASSGVGNTGELFF. DNA for the CDR3: TGTGCCAGCAGTGGCGTCGGAAACACCGGGGAGCTGTTTTTT. The chain couples TRBV2 to TRBJ2-2; D gene uncertain. The CDR3 sequence is 14 residues long. The ends were cut back, 4 bases at V and 2 bases at J, with 8 bases in the middle. Germline CDR1 is SNHLY and CDR2 is FYNNEI.

The chain couples TRBV20-1 to TRBJ2-3; D ambiguous. V lost 4 bases, J lost 2 bases, and 7 bases lay in between. The CDR3 has 12 residues. Germline lookup yields CDR1 DFQATT and CDR2 SNEGSKA (reference sequence). CDR3 sequence (DNA): TGCAGTGCTACCTTCACCACAGATACGCAGTATTTT. Translation: CSATFTTDTQYF.

The chain carries TRBV27 and TRBJ1-5; 7 bases agree with TRBD1. This CDR3 is built from 16 residues. Germline trimming cut 1 base from V and 1 base from J; bases unmatched to any gene: 4. Germline V lookup: CDR1 MNHEY, CDR2 SMNVEV (reference sequence). The DNA for the CDR3 is TGTGCCAGCAGTTTATTGGACAGGCGGAGCAATCAGCCCCAGCATTTT. It encodes CASSLLDRRSNQPQHF.

The chain combines TRBV7-6 with TRBJ2-1, with D perhaps given as TRBD1 or TRBD2 (5 bases each). In germline, CDR1 is SGHVS, CDR2 FNYEAQ. The V end lost 5 bases, the J end lost 5 bases, and 13 bases lay between the germline ends. CDR3 length: 14 amino acids. CDR3 sequence (DNA): TGTGCCAGCAGCCCCGGGACGGCCAACAATGAGCAGTTCTTC. The encoded protein is CASSPGTANNEQFF.

The CDR3 coding sequence is TGTGCCAGCACCTTTGCTCAACGGGGAAATGAGCAGTTCTTC. This translates into CASTFAQRGNEQFF. This chain joins TRBV12-3 or TRBV12-4 and TRBJ2-1, with a possible D match to TRBD2 (5 bases). This CDR3 is built from 14 residues. V gave up 7 bases and J gave up 7 bases, with 17 bases separating them.

This chain joins TRBV4-3 and TRBJ1-2, with 8 bases lining up with TRBD1. CDR1 is LGHNA, CDR2 YSLEER, per germline. The length of the CDR3 is 14 residues. With 1 base clipped from V and 9 bases from J, the junction kept 7 bases outside the gene matches. CDR3 in amino acids: CASSQGQGNLRYTF. Written as DNA, the CDR3 is TGCGCCAGCAGCCAAGGACAGGGGAATTTACGCTACACCTTC.

This clonotype was found many times. The genes are TRBV7-2 and TRBJ2-1, with TRBD2 identical over 9 bases. V lost 7 bases, J lost 1 base, and 14 bases stayed unmatched. The CDR3 has 18 residues. Germline assignment: CDR1 SGHTA and CDR2 FQGNSA. The CDR3 loop is CASTAPSSSGVSYNEQFF. The DNA of the CDR3 is TGTGCCAGCACCGCACCATCTTCTAGCGGGGTTTCCTACAATGAGCAGTTCTTC. The full variable domain, completed using reference TRBV7-2 and TRBJ2-1, is GAGVSQSPSNKVTEKGKDVELRCDPISGHTALYWYRQSLGQGLEFLIYFQGNSAPDKSGLPSDRFSAERTGGSVSTLTIQRTQQEDSAVYLCASTAPSSSGVSYNEQFFGPGTRLTVL.

V and J are TRBV27 and TRBJ1-6; 9 bases match TRBD1. The trim removed 1 base at V and 0 bases at J, leaving 4 bases unmatched. CDR1 is MNHEY, CDR2 SMNVEV, per germline (reference sequence). There are 18 residues in the CDR3. CDR3 region: CASSLFRDRVSYNSPLHF. CDR3 sequence (DNA): TGTGCCAGCAGTTTATTCCGGGACAGGGTCTCCTATAATTCACCCCTCCACTTT.

The chain has TRBV11-2 and TRBJ1-1; the D gene is possibly TRBD1 (6 bases). This CDR3 has 14 residues. In germline, CDR1 is SGHAT, CDR2 FQNNGV. The V end was cut by 7 bases, the J end by 4 bases, with 16 bases between. CDR3 residues: CASTNGGGFTEAFF. Here the CDR3 DNA reads TGTGCCAGCACCAACGGTGGGGGCTTCACTGAAGCTTTCTTT.

This clonotype was seen a few times. The gene calls are TRBV7-2 and TRBJ2-1; D remains ambiguous. Germline CDR1 and CDR2: SGHTA and FQGNSA. This CDR3 is 13 amino acids long. With 5 bases removed from V and 6 bases from J, the gap between germline ends came to 11 bases. The CDR3 reads CASSLAPPNEQFF. DNA for the CDR3: TGTGCCAGCAGCCTCGCCCCTCCCAATGAGCAGTTCTTC.

CDR3 sequence (DNA): TGTGCCAGCAGTGAACTTTCGGTGTACACCTTC. Its translation is CASSELSVYTF. This chain uses TRBV2 with TRBJ1-2, with D unresolved. With 2 bases removed from V and 11 bases from J, the gap between germline ends came to 9 bases. CDR3 length: 11 residues. Per the germline V gene, CDR1 is SNHLY and CDR2 is FYNNEI.

V gene TRBV5-4 combines with J gene TRBJ2-7; no definite D call. V dropped 3 bases and J dropped 0 bases, with 13 bases sitting between them. The CDR3 spans 15 residues. CDR1 and CDR2 (germline): SGHNT, YYREEE (reference sequence). CDR3 amino acids: CASSWVGPSSYEQYF. Written as DNA, the CDR3 is TGTGCCAGCAGCTGGGTTGGGCCGAGCTCCTACGAGCAGTACTTC.

The count of this clonotype is one. This rearrangement joins TRBV24-1 to TRBJ2-1; 8 bases line up with TRBD2. The CDR3 is 17 amino acids. The ends lost 4 bases at V and 8 bases at J; junction bases unmatched: 15. Germline CDR1 KGHDR, CDR2 SFDVKD. The CDR3 bases are TGTGCCACCAGTGACCCTATTACCGGGACTAGTCGCGATGAGCAGTTCTTC. Amino acids: CATSDPITGTSRDEQFF.

This clonotype was counted a few times. The chain has TRBV19 and TRBJ2-2; 8 bases map to TRBD1. V was clipped by 5 bases and J by 3 bases; unmatched bases: 2. This CDR3 comprises 14 residues. Germline CDR1 LNHDA, CDR2 SQIVND (reference sequence). In nucleotides, the CDR3 is TGTGCCAGTAGTGGGACAGGATACACCGGGGAGCTGTTTTTT. It codes for CASSGTGYTGELFF.

This clonotype has at least ten counts. J is TRBJ2-3 and V is TRBV7-2; D unresolved. V shed 4 bases and J shed 4 bases, with 21 bases lying between them. The CDR3 length is 17 residues. Germline-derived CDR1 and CDR2 are SGHTA and FQGNSA. The CDR3 protein is CASSSPRLSGISDTQYF. As DNA, the CDR3 is TGTGCCAGCAGCTCGCCCCGCTTGTCAGGCATATCAGATACGCAGTATTTT.

The chain employs TRBV7-2 and TRBJ1-2, with 9 bases fitting TRBD1. Germline trimming cut 6 bases from V and 4 bases from J; bases unmatched to any gene: 3. This CDR3 has 13 residues. Germline CDR1 SGHTA, CDR2 FQGNSA. The DNA of the CDR3 is TGTGCCAGCAGACCACAGGGGGCCTATGGCTACACCTTC. This codes for CASRPQGAYGYTF.

Here the CDR3 DNA reads TGTGCCAGCGGCGGGGTCGGAGATACGCAGTATTTT. It yields the protein CASGGVGDTQYF. The rearrangement links TRBV6-2 or TRBV6-3 to TRBJ2-3; D is perhaps TRBD2 (6 bases). Trimming took off 8 bases at V and 5 bases at J, with 11 bases between the two ends. This CDR3 is 12 amino acids long. Germline V gene sequence: CDR1 MNHEY, CDR2 SVGEGT.